This T cell receptor beta chain stems from a study of cytotoxic CD8 clonotypes in ibrutinib-treated CLL. Study details: On average, around 85,000 productive rearrangements and about 280,000 productive templates per sample. Study-wide results and limits: Baseline values of clonality outstripped age-matched healthy donors and followed circulating CD8+ T-cell counts. Public clonotypes occurred uncommonly; on treatment, they contracted or remained stable.

Deep sequencing aimed at 1 in 200,000 to 1 in 1 million T cells' resolution. Clones were sequenced by immunoSEQ multiplex PCR, and TCRdb holds only the in-frame ones, with some missing. The sample gives approximately 97,000 clones, around 77% of which show up once; approximately 25% is in the top ten. With V trimmed by 5 bases and J by 8 bases, 5 bases remained unmatched. Germline lookup yields CDR1 SGHTA and CDR2 FQGTGA. CDR3 size: 13 residues. Note on this clone: The antigen remains undetermined.

The material sequenced was PBMCs, taken after 24 months of ibrutinib treatment. The rearrangement joins TRBV7-3 to TRBJ2-1, with 8 bases lining up with TRBD2. This TCR was recovered from a human donor with chronic lymphocytic leukemia. For the CDR3, the DNA is TGTGCCAGCAGCGTAGGACTAGCCCATGAGCAGTTCTTC. It codes for CASSVGLAHEQFF.